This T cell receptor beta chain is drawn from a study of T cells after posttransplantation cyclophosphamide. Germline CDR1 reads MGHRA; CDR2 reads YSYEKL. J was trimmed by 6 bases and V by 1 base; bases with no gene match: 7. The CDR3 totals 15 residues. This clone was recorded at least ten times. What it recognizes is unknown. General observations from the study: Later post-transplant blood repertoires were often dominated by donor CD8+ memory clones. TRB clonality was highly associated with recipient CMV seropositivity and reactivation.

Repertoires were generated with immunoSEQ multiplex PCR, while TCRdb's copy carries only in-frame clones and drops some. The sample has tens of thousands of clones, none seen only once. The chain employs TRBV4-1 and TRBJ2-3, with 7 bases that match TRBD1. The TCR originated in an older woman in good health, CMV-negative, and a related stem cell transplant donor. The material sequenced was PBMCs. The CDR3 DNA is TGCGCCAGCAGCCAAGTTGAGGGGGCGGGCGATACGCAGTATTTT. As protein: CASSQVEGAGDTQYF.